What follows describes a single TCR beta chain. This CDR3 is 14 amino acids long. After removal of 7 bases from V and 1 base from J, the junction contained 6 bases not matched to a gene. Germline V gene sequence: CDR1 LNHNV, CDR2 YYDKDF (reference sequence). The data derive from a study of blood T cell repertoires in COVID-19. Study-level information: Collection of acute and convalescent COVID-19 samples took place in the United States, Italy and Spain. The cDNA or gDNA used as material had been derived from T cells, B-cell-depleted T cells, or PBMCs.

In the original workflow: Amplified reference gene primers provided the basis for estimating nucleated cell counts. The repertoire was sequenced with immunoSEQ multiplex PCR; TCRdb's copy has only in-frame clones and lacks some. V, J and clone size derive from that table, while D and trimming were established from the DNA sequence. This table holds some 500,000 clones, approximately 91% found once. This TCR was sampled from a woman between 45 and 60 years old with COVID-19, enrolled during active disease. The chain couples TRBV15 to TRBJ2-5; the match to TRBD1 covers 7 bases. Source material: peripheral blood. This CDR3 is CATKRDSFQETQYF. The CDR3 region has the DNA TGTGCCACCAAACGGGACAGCTTCCAAGAGACCCAGTACTTC.